The 32 T cell receptor beta chains presented below share a single source sample, sequenced in a study of blood T cell dynamics during melanoma immunotherapy. Repertoires were generated with immunoSEQ multiplex PCR, while TCRdb's copy carries only in-frame clones and drops some. The table shows more than 15,000 clones, with roughly 87% occurring only once. Indicated time point: week 3, after first cycle of checkpoint inhibitor. The material was blood, obtained from a patient treated with checkpoint blockade. Receptors were obtained from a human donor with melanoma.

V usage is TRBV28 and J usage is TRBJ2-2; 10 positions match TRBD2. CDR3 length: 16 amino acids. CDR1 MDHEN and CDR2 SYDVKM come from the germline V gene. V lost 8 bases and J lost 8; bases outside the gene matches: 14. DNA for the CDR3: TGTGCCAGCGGCTCGGAAGCGGGAGGGCCCTGGGGGGAGCTGTTTTTT. It yields the protein CASGSEAGGPWGELFF.

The V and J genes are TRBV7-2 and TRBJ2-1; perhaps TRBD1 as D (5 bases). The germline V and J ends were trimmed by 1 base and 2 bases, with 12 bases remaining between them. The germline gives CDR1 SGHTA, CDR2 FQGNSA. The CDR3 contains 16 residues. Here the CDR3 reads CASSLVGASPYNEQFF. CDR3 sequence (DNA): TGTGCCAGCAGCTTAGTAGGGGCCTCACCCTACAATGAGCAGTTCTTC.

The chain has TRBV9 and TRBJ1-5; D perhaps matches TRBD1 (5 bases). Deletions cut 7 bases from V and 1 base from J, with 12 bases between. Germline lookup yields CDR1 SGDLS and CDR2 YYNGEE. The CDR3 runs 14 residues. The CDR3 spells CASGGKRSNQPQHF. The CDR3 bases are TGTGCCAGCGGGGGAAAGAGGAGCAATCAGCCCCAGCATTTT.

The chain combines TRBV11-1 with TRBJ2-7, with 7 bases that match TRBD2. This CDR3 contains 15 residues. CDR1 is SGHAT, CDR2 FQDESV, per germline (reference sequence). V was clipped by 2 bases and J by 0 bases; unmatched bases: 4. CDR3 nucleotide sequence: TGTGCCAGCAGCTTAATGGGGGGGAGCTCCTACGAGCAGTACTTC. It translates to CASSLMGGSSYEQYF.

The J gene is TRBJ2-5, the V gene TRBV30; 7 bases are a match to TRBD1. The J call may be faulty, since TRBJ2-7 better matches the DNA end. Per germline, CDR1 GTSNPN and CDR2 SVGIG (reference sequence). The CDR3 loop spans 13 amino acids. The CDR3 DNA sequence: TGTGCCTGGAGCATTACAGGGGCGGGCGAGCAGTACTTC. Its translation is CAWSITGAGEQYF.

This clone was seen only a few times. The chain employs TRBV6-1 and TRBJ1-3; possible D gene TRBD1, 6 bases. Trimming removed 1 base from V and 4 bases from J, with 23 bases in between. This CDR3 region has 19 residues. CDR1 MNHNS and CDR2 SASEGT come from the germline V gene. This CDR3 reads CASSEVLRRSRDTGNTIYF. The CDR3 DNA follows: TGTGCCAGCAGTGAAGTTCTTCGACGATCCCGGGACACCGGAAACACCATATATTTT.

This clone has just one count. The rearrangement joins TRBV7-8 to TRBJ1-5, with TRBD1 matching 10 bases. Looked up from germline, CDR1 is SGHVS and CDR2 is FQNEAQ. CDR3 length equals 16 residues. V was clipped by 5 bases and J by 1 base; unmatched bases: 5. The CDR3 coding sequence is TGTGCCAGCAGCCAAGGGACAGGGGTGAGCAATCAGCCCCAGCATTTT. It codes for CASSQGTGVSNQPQHF.

This clone appeared a single time. This rearrangement joins TRBV6-5 to TRBJ2-1; tentative D call: TRBD1 (6 bases). The V end was cut by 1 base, the J end by 4 bases, with 11 bases between. The CDR3 consists of 15 residues. Germline CDR1 is MNHEY and CDR2 is SVGAGI. CDR3 DNA sequence: TGTGCCAGCAGTTACTTGGGGGCCGGATACAATGAGCAGTTCTTC. Encoded protein: CASSYLGAGYNEQFF.

The chain uses TRBV15 and TRBJ1-5; 9 bases map to TRBD1. CDR3 length: 16 amino acids. Germline V gives CDR1 LNHNV, CDR2 YYDKDF (reference sequence). Unmatched junction bases numbered 10, after V lost 5 bases and J lost 5 bases. The CDR3 sequence is CATSAQYGTGYQPQHF. CDR3 sequence (DNA): TGTGCCACCAGCGCCCAATACGGGACAGGGTATCAGCCCCAGCATTTT.

A single count supports this clone. The rearrangement uses TRBV6-1 and TRBJ1-5; TRBD1 aligns across 8 bases. With V trimmed by 6 bases and J by 0 bases, 1 base remained unmatched. This CDR3 comprises 14 residues. Germline-derived CDR1 and CDR2 are MNHNS and SASEGT. CDR3 region: CASSGQGSNQPQHF. The CDR3 DNA is TGTGCCAGCAGCGGACAGGGTAGCAATCAGCCCCAGCATTTT.

CDR3 sequence reads: CASSLGQTAGAYGYTF. The CDR3 nucleotides read TGTGCCAGCAGCTTGGGACAGACAGCAGGGGCCTATGGCTACACCTTC. V and J are TRBV5-6 and TRBJ1-2; TRBD1 might be the D (6 bases). CDR1 is SGHDT, CDR2 YYEEEE, per germline. V lost 0 bases and J 4 bases, leaving 16 bases between the germline ends. The CDR3 loop spans 16 amino acids.

This chain joins TRBV30 and TRBJ2-7; TRBD2 might be the D (5 bases). Germline V gene lookup returns CDR1 GTSNPN and CDR2 SVGIG (reference sequence). Deletions cut 3 bases from V and 6 bases from J, with 15 bases between. The CDR3 runs to 13 residues. CDR3 sequence: CAWRNGRTFEQYF. The CDR3 nucleotides are TGTGCCTGGAGAAATGGTAGGACTTTCGAGCAGTACTTC.

This rearrangement joins TRBV27 to TRBJ2-3; D is unclear. Trimming pared 3 bases from V and 0 bases from J, leaving 10 bases between. CDR3 length: 15 amino acids. Per the germline V gene, CDR1 is MNHEY and CDR2 is SMNVEV (reference sequence). The CDR3 sequence: CASSFHFYSTDTQYF. In nucleotides, the CDR3 is TGTGCCAGCAGTTTCCATTTCTACAGCACAGATACGCAGTATTTT.

The rearrangement joins TRBV28 to TRBJ2-7; no reliable D call. Looked up from germline, CDR1 is MDHEN and CDR2 is SYDVKM. The CDR3 covers 14 residues. V lost 6 bases and J 2 bases, leaving 14 bases between the germline ends. CDR3 residues: CASSLTGLTYEQYF. The CDR3 nucleotides are TGTGCCAGCAGCCTGACCGGGTTAACCTACGAGCAGTACTTC.

The chain joins TRBV29-1 to TRBJ2-7, with 11 bases identical to TRBD2. CDR1 and CDR2 from the germline V gene are SQVTM and ANQGSEA. Trimming at V came to 0 bases and at J to 5 bases, leaving 6 bases not matched to a gene. The CDR3 contains 15 residues. As DNA, the CDR3 is TGCAGCGTTGAAGATACTAGCGGGAGTACCAACGAGCAGTACTTC. As protein: CSVEDTSGSTNEQYF.

The J gene is TRBJ1-5, the V gene TRBV6-1; TRBD1 matches at 8 bases. Germline V CDR1 and CDR2: MNHNS, SASEGT. The J segment lost 3 bases and the V segment lost 4 bases, leaving 8 bases of the junction unmatched. The CDR3 sequence is 16 residues long. CDR3 nucleotides: TGTGCCAGCAGTGGTTGGCCGCAGGGGGCCAATCAGCCCCAGCATTTT. Its protein product is CASSGWPQGANQPQHF.

The CDR3 bases are TGTGCCACCAGCAGAGACGGACAGGGTGATAGCAATCAGCCCCAGCATTTT. This sequence encodes CATSRDGQGDSNQPQHF. The chain links TRBV15 to TRBJ1-5; TRBD1 matches at 8 bases. The CDR3 runs 17 residues. V was clipped by 0 bases and J by 0 bases; unmatched bases: 4. The germline CDR1 and CDR2 sequences are LNHNV and YYDKDF (reference sequence).

The V and J genes are TRBV29-1 and TRBJ1-1; 7 bases are a match to TRBD1. Germline loops: CDR1 SQVTM, CDR2 ANQGSEA. The V gene end was trimmed by 7 bases and the J gene end by 4 bases; junction bases not matched to a gene: 6. The CDR3 length is 12 residues. CDR3 sequence: CSAGGQLTEAFF. The CDR3 bases are TGCAGCGCAGGGGGACAGCTCACTGAAGCTTTCTTT.

The chain carries TRBV7-9 and TRBJ1-5; a possible D gene is TRBD1 (5 bases). CDR3 length: 15 amino acids. Germline V CDR1 and CDR2: SEHNR, FQNEAQ (reference sequence). Trimming removed 4 bases from V and 3 bases from J, with 13 bases in between. The CDR3 coding sequence is TGTGCCAGCAGCTCAGGCGACAGTCACAATCAGCCCCAGCATTTT. This sequence encodes CASSSGDSHNQPQHF.

This clone was detected once. The genes are TRBV7-6 and TRBJ2-6; D is uncertain. The CDR3 contains 18 residues. The ends were cut back, 5 bases at V and 5 bases at J, with 22 bases in the middle. Germline V lookup: CDR1 SGHVS, CDR2 FNYEAQ. In nucleotides, the CDR3 is TGTGCCAGCAGCGAACCGCAAATCTCACAAAGTCGGGCCAACGTCCTGACTTTC. Its protein product is CASSEPQISQSRANVLTF.

This clone was detected a few times. The CDR3 is CASSRRGDTTTGELFF. The DNA of the CDR3 is TGCGCCAGCAGCCGGAGGGGGGACACCACCACCGGGGAGCTGTTTTTT. The rearrangement uses TRBV5-1 and TRBJ2-2; D may match TRBD1 or TRBD2 (6 bases each). The CDR3 is made up of 16 amino acids. The V end lost 4 bases, the J end lost 4 bases, and 17 bases lay between the germline ends. Germline CDR1 SGHRS, CDR2 YFSETQ.

J is TRBJ2-2 and V is TRBV11-2; TRBD2 agrees at 10 bases. The V gene end was trimmed by 0 bases and the J gene end by 4 bases; junction bases not matched to a gene: 2. Germline CDR1 SGHAT, CDR2 FQNNGV. This CDR3 contains 16 residues. CDR3 nucleotide sequence: TGTGCCAGCAGCTTAGAACTAGCGGGACCCACCGGGGAGCTGTTTTTT. Its translation: CASSLELAGPTGELFF.

The chain recombines TRBV19 with TRBJ2-7, with D perhaps matching TRBD1 (6 bases). Germline CDR1 is LNHDA and CDR2 is SQIVND (reference sequence). The V end lost 3 bases, the J end lost 0 bases, and 12 bases lay between the germline ends. The CDR3 is made up of 15 amino acids. The CDR3 DNA is TGTGCCAGTAGTATGGACAGCACTCTCTCCTACGAGCAGTACTTC. Its translation is CASSMDSTLSYEQYF.

The chain employs TRBV2 and TRBJ1-5, with no clear D. Trimming took off 7 bases at V and 0 bases at J, with 13 bases between the two ends. CDR1 SNHLY and CDR2 FYNNEI come from the germline V gene. The CDR3 runs to 15 residues. The CDR3 sequence is CASKSQPYSNQPQHF. The CDR3 DNA is TGTGCCAGCAAAAGCCAGCCATATAGCAATCAGCCCCAGCATTTT.

The V gene is TRBV30, the J gene TRBJ2-7; no clear D gene. The CDR3 consists of 11 residues. Germline CDR1 and CDR2: GTSNPN and SVGIG (reference sequence). Trimming pared 3 bases from V and 3 bases from J, leaving 6 bases between. Written as DNA, the CDR3 is TGTGCCTGGAGAATACACTACGAGCAGTACTTC. Its protein is CAWRIHYEQYF.

The chain has TRBV6-4 and TRBJ2-1; tentative D call: TRBD2 (6 bases). This CDR3 is 16 amino acids long. Looked up from germline, CDR1 is MRHNA and CDR2 is SNTAGT. V gave up 4 bases and J gave up 1 base, with 14 bases separating them. In nucleotides, the CDR3 is TGTGCCAGCAGTGCGCAGGAGGGCCGTTCCTACAATGAGCAGTTCTTC. Amino acids: CASSAQEGRSYNEQFF.

V is TRBV27 and J is TRBJ1-3; 7 bases line up with TRBD1. The CDR3 sequence is 15 residues long. V gave up 5 bases and J gave up 4 bases; unmatched junction bases: 8. The V gene's germline CDR1 is MNHEY and CDR2 SMNVEV (reference sequence). This chain's CDR3 is CASSRDSTSGNTIYF. CDR3 bases: TGTGCCAGCAGTCGGGACAGTACATCGGGAAACACCATATATTTT.

This clone was seen once. The V call is TRBV6-6, the J call TRBJ1-2, with D possibly being TRBD1 (5 bases). Trimming took off 2 bases at V and 7 bases at J, with 11 bases between the two ends. Germline lookup yields CDR1 MNHNY and CDR2 SVGAGI (reference sequence). CDR3 length: 13 amino acids. The CDR3 sequence is CASSYDSSSGYTF. The CDR3 DNA sequence: TGTGCCAGCAGTTACGACAGTTCCTCTGGCTACACCTTC.

V gene TRBV7-6 combines with J gene TRBJ2-3; TRBD2 matches at 10 bases. Germline CDR1 is SGHVS and CDR2 is FNYEAQ. V gave up 1 base and J gave up 6 bases; unmatched junction bases: 13. The CDR3 totals 18 residues. The CDR3 spells CASSLDKSGRAFRDTQYF. The CDR3 DNA sequence: TGTGCCAGCAGCTTAGATAAGAGCGGGAGGGCATTCAGGGATACGCAGTATTTT.

The rearrangement uses TRBV7-2 and TRBJ1-5, with D unresolved. CDR1 and CDR2 (germline): SGHTA, FQGNSA. The CDR3 spans 14 residues. Trimming removed 5 bases from V and 5 bases from J, with 13 bases in between. Here the CDR3 reads CASSQQSHYQPQHF. For the CDR3, the DNA is TGTGCCAGCAGCCAGCAGTCACACTATCAGCCCCAGCATTTT.

The genes are TRBV7-2 and TRBJ2-3; unclear D gene. This CDR3 is built from 13 residues. Trimming stripped 1 base from V and 0 bases from J, with 2 bases between. Germline V gene sequence: CDR1 SGHTA, CDR2 FQGNSA. CDR3 protein: CASSLVSTDTQYF. The CDR3 DNA reads as TGTGCCAGCAGCTTAGTTAGCACAGATACGCAGTATTTT.

V gene TRBV7-7 combines with J gene TRBJ2-1, with 7 bases matching TRBD2. From germline, CDR1 is SSHAT and CDR2 FNYEAQ (reference sequence). The V gene end was trimmed by 8 bases and the J gene end by 8 bases; junction bases not matched to a gene: 9. The CDR3 has 13 amino acids. The CDR3 loop is CASGEGPVHEQFF. CDR3 DNA sequence: TGTGCCAGCGGGGAGGGGCCGGTCCATGAGCAGTTCTTC.